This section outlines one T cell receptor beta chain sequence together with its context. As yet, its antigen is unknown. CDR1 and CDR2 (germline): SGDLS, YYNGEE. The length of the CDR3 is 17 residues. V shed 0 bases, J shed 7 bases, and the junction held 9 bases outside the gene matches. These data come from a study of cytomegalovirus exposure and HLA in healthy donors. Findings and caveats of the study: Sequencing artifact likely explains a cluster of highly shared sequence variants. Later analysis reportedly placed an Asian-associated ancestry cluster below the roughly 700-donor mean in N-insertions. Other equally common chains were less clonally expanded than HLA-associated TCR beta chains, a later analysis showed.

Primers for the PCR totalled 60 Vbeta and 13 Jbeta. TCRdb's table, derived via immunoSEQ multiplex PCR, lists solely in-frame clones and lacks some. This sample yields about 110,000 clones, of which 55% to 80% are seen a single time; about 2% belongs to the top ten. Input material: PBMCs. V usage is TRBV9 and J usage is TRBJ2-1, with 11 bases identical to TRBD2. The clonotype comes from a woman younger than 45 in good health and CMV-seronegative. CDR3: CASSVVSHGTSGNEQFF. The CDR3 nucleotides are TGTGCCAGCAGCGTAGTAAGTCATGGGACTAGCGGAAATGAGCAGTTCTTC. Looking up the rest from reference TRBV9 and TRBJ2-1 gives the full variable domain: DSGVTQTPKHLITATGQRVTLRCSPRSGDLSVYWYQQSLDQGLQFLIQYYNGEERAKGNILERFSAQQFPDLHSELNLSSLELGDSALYFCASSVVSHGTSGNEQFFGPGTRLTVL.